Listed here are 3 T cell receptor beta chains from one sample, sequenced in a study of blood T cell repertoires in COVID-19. The assay was immunoSEQ multiplex PCR, and TCRdb's table has in-frame clones only and misses some. The top ten clones hold less than 7% of a sample with 200,000 to 250,000 clones, roughly 75% of them seen once. Specimen: peripheral blood. Receptors originate from a woman in her 70s with acute or convalescent COVID-19.

The chain links TRBV15 to TRBJ1-5; 7 nucleotides agree with TRBD1. The CDR3 has 14 residues. The germline gives CDR1 LNHNV, CDR2 YYDKDF (reference sequence). Trimming at V came to 0 bases and at J to 5 bases, leaving 1 base not matched to a gene. CDR3: CATSRDQGDQPQHF. CDR3 in DNA: TGTGCCACCAGCAGAGATCAGGGGGATCAGCCCCAGCATTTT.

The chain carries TRBV2 and TRBJ1-5, with D maybe TRBD1 (5 bases). Germline CDR1 reads SNHLY; CDR2 reads FYNNEI. V was trimmed by 6 bases and J by 6 bases, leaving 21 bases between them. The CDR3 sequence is 16 residues long. The CDR3 loop reads CASSRDSLGSGQPQHF. The CDR3 DNA follows: TGTGCCAGCAGCCGGGACTCCTTAGGCTCGGGTCAGCCCCAGCATTTT.

The chain links TRBV24-1 to TRBJ2-1, with TRBD1 matching over 9 bases. CDR1 and CDR2 (germline): KGHDR, SFDVKD. J lost 8 bases, V lost 3 bases, and 10 bases had no gene match. This CDR3 has 16 amino acids. The CDR3 reads CATSDVRDREPHEQFF. The CDR3 DNA reads TGTGCCACCAGTGATGTCCGGGACAGGGAGCCGCATGAGCAGTTCTTC.